This T cell receptor beta chain is from a study of glioma-infiltrating T cells after dendritic cell vaccination. Study-wide context: Patients received three intradermal dendritic cell vaccine injections at biweekly intervals. Broader study findings: No direct clonality-survival link was found; a diverse polyclonal response may matter.

Comment on this clone: Its antigen is unidentified.

Germline V CDR1 and CDR2: MNHEY, SMNVEV (reference sequence). J was trimmed by 2 bases and V by 5 bases; bases with no gene match: 6. CDR3 length: 15 residues. Libraries were prepared by immunoSEQ multiplex PCR; TCRdb keeps only in-frame clonotypes and omits some of them. The sample holds some 30,000 clones; more than 90% are singletons and the top ten take roughly 2.2%. This receptor was obtained from a human donor with glioblastoma. This specimen was blood, taken before dendritic cell vaccination. V usage is TRBV27 and J usage is TRBJ2-7; 10 bases line up with TRBD1. The CDR3 sequence: CASSISGTGAYEQYF. CDR3 coding DNA: TGTGCCAGCAGTATCTCCGGGACAGGGGCCTACGAGCAGTACTTC.